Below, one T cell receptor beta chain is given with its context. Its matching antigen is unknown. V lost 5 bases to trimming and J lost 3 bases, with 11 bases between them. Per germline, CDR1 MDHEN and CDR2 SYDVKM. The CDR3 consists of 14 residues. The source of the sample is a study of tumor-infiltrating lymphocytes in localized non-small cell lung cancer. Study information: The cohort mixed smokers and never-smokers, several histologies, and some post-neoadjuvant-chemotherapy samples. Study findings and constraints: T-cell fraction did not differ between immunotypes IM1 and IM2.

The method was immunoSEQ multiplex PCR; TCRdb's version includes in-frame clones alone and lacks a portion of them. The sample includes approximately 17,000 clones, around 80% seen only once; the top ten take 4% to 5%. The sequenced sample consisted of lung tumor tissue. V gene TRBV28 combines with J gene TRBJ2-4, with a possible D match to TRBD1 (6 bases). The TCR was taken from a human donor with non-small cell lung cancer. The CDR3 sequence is CASSPGVDKNIQYF. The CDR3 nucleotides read TGTGCCAGCAGTCCAGGGGTGGACAAAAACATTCAGTACTTC.